This T cell receptor beta chain was recovered during a study of shared clonotypes between healthy human individuals. Across the whole study: Donor ages ranged 18 to 49 years: a couple of women, a few men. General study points: It was only blood that was sampled, and tissue repertoires likely differ.

Germline V lookup: CDR1 SGDLS, CDR2 YYNGEE. V was pared by 3 bases and J by 7 bases, with 4 bases of the junction left unmatched. This CDR3 contains 14 residues. On this clone: Its antigen is still unknown.

Profiling relied on immunoSEQ multiplex PCR, and the TCRdb table lists in-frame clones only, not all of them. The table has 450,000 to 600,000 clones, 79% seen once. This receptor was obtained from a woman between 35 and 50 years old in good health. Some clones in this sample may be carry-over from other donors' samples. This chain uses TRBV9 with TRBJ2-1, with 10 bases matching TRBD2. The sequenced material came from PBMCs. The CDR3 here is CASSASGSVNEQFF. The CDR3 region has the DNA TGTGCCAGCAGCGCTAGCGGGAGTGTTAATGAGCAGTTCTTC.